What follows is one T cell receptor beta chain and its context. There are 17 residues in the CDR3. Trimming shortened V by 4 bases and J by 7 bases, and 26 bases separated the two germline ends. Looked up from germline, CDR1 is SGHNT and CDR2 is YYREEE (reference sequence). This sample is part of a study of blood T cell repertoires in COVID-19. Study as a whole: Both acute and convalescent COVID-19 samples were obtained from the United States, Italy and Spain. In each case, the material was cDNA or gDNA derived from T cells, B-cell-depleted T cells, or PBMCs.

Data came from immunoSEQ multiplex PCR; TCRdb stores just in-frame clones and leaves some out. The sample includes about 160,000 clones, about four fifths seen only once; the top ten take around 2.2%. The receptor was derived from a man aged 70-80 years with acute or convalescent COVID-19. The rearrangement links TRBV5-4 to TRBJ2-5; TRBD2 might be the D (7 bases). Sequencing used peripheral blood. CDR3 sequence (DNA): TGTGCCAGCAGCCCAGGCCCGGAGTGGGGGGGCCGGGTGACCCAGTACTTC. It translates to CASSPGPEWGGRVTQYF.